The T cell receptor (beta chain) under discussion was sequenced for a study of cytomegalovirus exposure and HLA in healthy donors. Findings and caveats of the study: The study listed about 150 cytomegalovirus-associated TCR beta chains. Across donors, presence/absence analyses took sequencing depth to be roughly uniform.

Though nominally healthy at sampling, donors likely had unrecorded immune exposures. Use of 60 Vbeta and 13 Jbeta primers characterized the PCR. Assay used: immunoSEQ multiplex PCR; TCRdb lists only in-frame clones, some missing. The sample consists of about 130,000 clones, 70% to 80% of them appearing once. With regard to this clone: Its antigen is undetermined.

Input material: PBMCs. This TCR derives from a woman aged 60-75 years in good health and CMV-seropositive.

The CDR3 DNA reads TGCGCCAGCAGCCCGGGACTTTCCTACGAGCAGTACTTC. Encoded protein: CASSPGLSYEQYF. This rearrangement joins TRBV5-1 to TRBJ2-7; TRBD2 is a possible D gene (6 bases). The CDR3 loop spans 13 amino acids. Germline V gene sequence: CDR1 SGHRS, CDR2 YFSETQ. Trimming removed 4 bases from V and 1 base from J, with 9 bases in between. The full variable domain, with the rest looked up from reference TRBV5-1 and TRBJ2-7, is KAGVTQTPRYLIKTRGQQVTLSCSPISGHRSVSWYQQTPGQGLQFLFEYFSETQRNKGNFPGRFSGRQFSNSRSEMNVSTLELGDSALYLCASSPGLSYEQYFGPGTRLTVT.